These 10 T cell receptor beta chains came from one sample sequenced in a study of blood T cell repertoires in COVID-19. Assay used: immunoSEQ multiplex PCR; TCRdb lists only in-frame clones, some missing. The sample comprises 85,000 to 100,000 clones, 60% to 85% of which are singletons, and over 15% rests with the top ten. The specimen sequenced was peripheral blood. These receptors were taken from a woman of 80 years or more with active or convalescent COVID-19.

The rearrangement joins TRBV5-5 to TRBJ2-7, with 9 positions matching TRBD1. Germline values: CDR1 SGHKS, CDR2 YYEKEE (reference sequence). The length of the CDR3 is 14 residues. Trimming cost V 0 bases and J 3 bases; bases outside gene matches: 1. The CDR3 region is CASSLGGQGYEQYF. The CDR3 DNA reads as TGTGCCAGCAGCTTGGGGGGACAGGGCTACGAGCAGTACTTC.

The DNA of the CDR3 is TGTGCCAGCTCACCAGCCCTAGCGTTGGGCACCGGGGAGCTGTTTTTT. Residues: CASSPALALGTGELFF. The chain joins TRBV18 to TRBJ2-2; D may be TRBD2 (6 bases). V lost 2 bases and J 4 bases, leaving 14 bases between the germline ends. The CDR3 consists of 16 residues. Germline CDR1 reads KGHSH; CDR2 reads LQKENI.

The rearrangement joins TRBV2 to TRBJ2-3; 8 positions match TRBD2. Trimming removed 7 bases from V and 1 base from J; junction bases left unmatched: 4. This CDR3 spans 14 amino acids. The germline V gene encodes CDR1 SNHLY and CDR2 FYNNEI. CDR3 protein: CASNREGRTDTQYF. CDR3 bases: TGTGCCAGCAACCGGGAGGGCCGCACAGATACGCAGTATTTT.

The V call is TRBV20-1, the J call TRBJ1-1; D unresolved. Looked up from germline, CDR1 is DFQATT and CDR2 is SNEGSKA (reference sequence). This CDR3 contains 11 residues. V was cut by 4 bases and J by 10 bases, with 13 bases left in between. CDR3 protein: CSANPREGAFF. The CDR3 DNA is TGCAGTGCTAACCCTAGGGAGGGAGCTTTCTTT.

V is TRBV7-9 and J is TRBJ1-6; D unresolved. The CDR3 contains 11 residues. V was trimmed by 5 bases and J by 16 bases, leaving 12 bases between them. From germline, CDR1 is SEHNR and CDR2 FQNEAQ (reference sequence). CDR3 region: CASSLGIRLHF. The CDR3 region has the DNA TGTGCCAGCAGCCTCGGAATCAGGCTCCACTTT.

The chain recombines TRBV6-1 with TRBJ2-5; D ambiguous. This CDR3 region has 14 residues. Trimming cost V 1 base and J 2 bases, with 8 bases left between them. The V gene's germline CDR1 is MNHNS and CDR2 SASEGT. The CDR3 region has the DNA TGTGCCAGCAGTGAAGGAGGATTTCAAGAGACCCAGTACTTC. Translated, it gives CASSEGGFQETQYF.

The rearrangement uses TRBV19 and TRBJ1-3, with a weak D call TRBD1 (6 bases). The CDR3 consists of 17 residues. The germline V gene encodes CDR1 LNHDA and CDR2 SQIVND (reference sequence). Trimming took off 5 bases at V and 8 bases at J, with 25 bases between the two ends. This chain's CDR3 is CASSVGDRRPAGDTIYF. Written as DNA, the CDR3 is TGTGCCAGTAGTGTTGGAGACAGGAGGCCCGCGGGAGACACCATATATTTT.

This clone showed up just a few times. The chain joins TRBV18 to TRBJ2-1, with 7 bases matching TRBD1. The CDR3 is made up of 15 amino acids. V lost 4 bases and J lost 4; bases outside the gene matches: 7. Germline V gives CDR1 KGHSH, CDR2 LQKENI. Written as DNA, the CDR3 is TGTGCCAGCTCACTAGGACAGGTGACGTACAATGAGCAGTTCTTC. Protein product: CASSLGQVTYNEQFF.

V is TRBV2 and J is TRBJ1-2; 8 bases line up with TRBD1. The length of the CDR3 is 14 residues. The germline V gene encodes CDR1 SNHLY and CDR2 FYNNEI. V gave up 3 bases and J gave up 8 bases; unmatched junction bases: 8. The CDR3: CASSEVQGVWGYTF. As DNA, the CDR3 is TGTGCCAGCAGTGAGGTACAGGGGGTATGGGGCTACACCTTC.

V and J are TRBV6-2 or TRBV6-3 and TRBJ1-6, with unresolved D. Trimming removed 2 bases at V and 14 bases at J, with 7 bases between. Germline V CDR1 and CDR2: MNHEY, SVGEGT. This CDR3 is 11 amino acids long. In nucleotides, the CDR3 is TGTGCCAGCAGTTACCTCTCTACCCTCCACTTT. Translated: CASSYLSTLHF.